These 20 T cell receptor beta chains share one sample of origin, sequenced in a study of shared clonotypes between healthy human individuals. Sequencing was performed with immunoSEQ multiplex PCR; in TCRdb, only in-frame clones are kept and a portion is missing. The sample lists approximately 88,000 clones, 68% occurring once. What was sequenced was memory CD8+ T cells sorted from blood. Subset meaning: CD45RO+ cells pooled with CCR7-negative TemRA cells. The receptors come from a man aged 30-40 years in good health.

CDR3 sequence: CASSLKGESPLHF. The CDR3 DNA reads as TGTGCCAGCAGCTTAAAAGGGGAATCACCCCTCCACTTT. This chain connects TRBV7-9 to TRBJ1-6, with D tentatively TRBD1 (5 bases). The CDR3 loop spans 13 amino acids. CDR1 is SEHNR and CDR2 is FQNEAQ in the germline V gene (reference sequence). V was pared by 2 bases and J by 10 bases, with 9 bases between.

This clone was found many times. Here the CDR3 reads CAWGAGQGRSEQFF. CDR3 in DNA: TGTGCCTGGGGGGCCGGACAGGGTAGGAGTGAGCAGTTCTTC. V and J are TRBV30 and TRBJ2-1; TRBD1 matches at 8 bases. This CDR3 has 14 amino acids. Germline V gene lookup returns CDR1 GTSNPN and CDR2 SVGIG (reference sequence). V lost 5 bases and J lost 9; bases outside the gene matches: 12.

For the CDR3, the DNA is TGCGCCAGCAGCCAAGAAGAGCTTAGCACAGATACGCAGTATTTT. Residues: CASSQEELSTDTQYF. The chain couples TRBV4-3 to TRBJ2-3; D is unclear. Trimming took off 0 bases at V and 0 bases at J, with 7 bases between the two ends. This CDR3 is built from 15 residues. The germline V gene has CDR1 LGHNA and CDR2 YSLEER.

In its sample, this clone was seen a few times. The chain couples TRBV10-1 to TRBJ2-7; no definite D call. The germline V and J ends were trimmed by 0 bases and 4 bases, with 4 bases remaining between them. The CDR3 extends over 12 amino acids. The germline V gene encodes CDR1 WNHNN and CDR2 SYGVQD (reference sequence). The CDR3 spells CASSESGYEQYF. The CDR3 DNA reads as TGCGCCAGCAGTGAGTCCGGGTACGAGCAGTACTTC.

The gene calls are TRBV11-2 and TRBJ2-7; D remains ambiguous. Germline V gene lookup returns CDR1 SGHAT and CDR2 FQNNGV. Between the trimmed V and J ends, which lost 3 bases and 0 bases, there was a span of 12 bases. This CDR3 has 15 residues. CDR3 in amino acids: CASSFGGDSSYEQYF. The CDR3 nucleotides read TGTGCCAGCAGCTTTGGTGGGGATAGCTCCTACGAGCAGTACTTC.

The table lists this clone with a few counts. CDR3 loop: CASSPTTSRYNEQFF. The DNA for the CDR3 is TGTGCCAGCAGCCCTACGACTAGCCGATACAATGAGCAGTTCTTC. The V call is TRBV27, the J call TRBJ2-1, with 7 bases lining up with TRBD2. The CDR3 contains 15 residues. V lost 6 bases and J lost 4; bases outside the gene matches: 9. Looked up from germline, CDR1 is MNHEY and CDR2 is SMNVEV (reference sequence).

In this sample, this clone turned up once. The chain has TRBV7-8 and TRBJ2-1; D gene ambiguous. This CDR3 has 15 residues. V lost 5 bases and J lost 0, with 11 bases in between. Germline CDR1 reads SGHVS; CDR2 reads FQNEAQ. The CDR3: CASSALESSYNEQFF. The CDR3 nucleotides are TGTGCCAGCAGCGCCCTAGAAAGCTCCTACAATGAGCAGTTCTTC.

The rearrangement links TRBV28 to TRBJ2-7; 7 nucleotides match TRBD1. Germline V CDR1 and CDR2: MDHEN, SYDVKM. The V gene end was trimmed by 6 bases and the J gene end by 3 bases; junction bases not matched to a gene: 14. The CDR3 is 16 amino acids. The CDR3: CASSRTAGTESYEQYF. DNA of the CDR3: TGTGCCAGCAGCCGAACCGCCGGGACAGAGAGCTACGAGCAGTACTTC.

The gene calls are TRBV7-9 and TRBJ2-2; TRBD2 aligns across 8 bases. Per the germline V gene, CDR1 is SEHNR and CDR2 is FQNEAQ (reference sequence). There are 15 residues in the CDR3. V shed 8 bases and J 0 bases; nucleotides not matched to a gene: 5. The CDR3 DNA is TGTGCCAGCCGGGGGGGACCCGCGAACACCGGGGAGCTGTTTTTT. This codes for CASRGGPANTGELFF.

This chain joins TRBV2 and TRBJ1-1; D not certain. Trimming removed 4 bases at V and 3 bases at J, with 9 bases between. This CDR3 comprises 13 residues. Germline V lookup: CDR1 SNHLY, CDR2 FYNNEI. DNA of the CDR3: TGTGCCAGCAGTGCAGGTCCGTACACTGAAGCTTTCTTT. Encoded protein: CASSAGPYTEAFF.

This rearrangement joins TRBV7-9 to TRBJ2-1, with D possibly matching TRBD2 (6 bases). The V gene lost 6 bases and the J gene lost 5 bases, with 14 bases spanning the gap. The CDR3 has 14 residues. Germline values: CDR1 SEHNR, CDR2 FQNEAQ (reference sequence). The CDR3 nucleotides read TGTGCCAGCAGGAGACCGGGACTCGACAATGAGCAGTTCTTC. Translation gives CASRRPGLDNEQFF. The whole variable domain, remainder taken from reference TRBV7-9 and TRBJ2-1, is DTGVSQNPRHKITKRGQNVTFRCDPISEHNRLYWYRQTLGQGPEFLTYFQNEAQLEKSRLLSDRFSAERPKGSFSTLEIQRTEQGDSAMYLCASRRPGLDNEQFFGPGTRLTVL.

This clone was seen a few times. V is TRBV7-8 and J is TRBJ2-7, with D uncertain. The CDR3 is 15 residues long. V was trimmed by 1 base and J by 2 bases, leaving 12 bases between them. Germline lookup yields CDR1 SGHVS and CDR2 FQNEAQ. The CDR3 here is CASSLEAPNPYEQYF. CDR3 DNA sequence: TGTGCCAGCAGCTTAGAGGCTCCCAACCCCTACGAGCAGTACTTC.

The chain carries TRBV5-6 and TRBJ1-2; 11 nucleotides match TRBD1. The CDR3 runs to 15 residues. With 4 bases clipped from V and 6 bases from J, the junction kept 8 bases outside the gene matches. Germline CDR1 and CDR2: SGHDT and YYEEEE. The chain's CDR3 is CASSPSRTGGHGYTF. The CDR3 DNA follows: TGTGCCAGCAGCCCTTCAAGGACAGGGGGCCATGGCTACACCTTC.

The genes are TRBV11-2 and TRBJ2-7; possible D gene TRBD2, 6 bases. The CDR3 has 16 residues. Germline-derived CDR1 and CDR2 are SGHAT and FQNNGV. V was pared by 8 bases and J by 6 bases, with 26 bases between. CDR3 nucleotide sequence: TGTGCCAGCGCCCCTGTAGCTTCCCTAGCGTCGGGCGAGCAGTACTTC. The encoded protein is CASAPVASLASGEQYF.

CDR3 protein: CASSLEGAGQPQHF. The CDR3 DNA sequence: TGTGCCAGCAGCTTGGAGGGGGCAGGACAGCCCCAGCATTTT. The genes are TRBV5-4 and TRBJ1-5; 7 positions match TRBD1. CDR1 is SGHNT and CDR2 is YYREEE in the germline V gene (reference sequence). With 0 bases clipped from V and 7 bases from J, the junction kept 4 bases outside the gene matches. The length of the CDR3 is 14 residues.

This chain links TRBV27 with TRBJ2-1, with 13 bases fitting TRBD2. V dropped 4 bases and J dropped 7; count of bases not matched to a gene: 13. CDR1 MNHEY and CDR2 SMNVEV come from the germline V gene (reference sequence). CDR3 length: 18 amino acids. The CDR3 protein is CASSSTRRTSGGGNEQFF. The CDR3 DNA reads TGTGCCAGCAGTTCGACCCGACGGACTAGCGGGGGAGGGAATGAGCAGTTCTTC.

This sequence joins TRBV28 and TRBJ1-5, with 7 bases aligning to TRBD1. The J segment lost 4 bases and the V segment lost 6 bases, leaving 9 bases of the junction unmatched. Germline V lookup: CDR1 MDHEN, CDR2 SYDVKM. The CDR3 is 15 residues long. The CDR3 reads CASSRDSATNQPQHF. The CDR3 DNA is TGTGCCAGCAGCCGGGACAGCGCCACGAATCAGCCCCAGCATTTT. Combining the CDR3 with reference TRBV28 and TRBJ1-5 gives the whole variable domain DVKVTQSSRYLVKRTGEKVFLECVQDMDHENMFWYRQDPGLGLRLIYFSYDVKMKEKGDIPEGYSVSREKKERFSLILESASTNQTSMYLCASSRDSATNQPQHFGDGTRLSIL.

The chain combines TRBV11-1 with TRBJ2-1; D gene ambiguous. This CDR3 is built from 12 residues. Germline V gene sequence: CDR1 SGHAT, CDR2 FQDESV (reference sequence). V was shortened by 3 bases and J by 6 bases, with 6 bases between the two germline ends. In DNA form, the CDR3 reads TGTGCCAGCAGCTTTTTCTCCAATGAGCAGTTCTTC. Its translation: CASSFFSNEQFF.

This clone occurred a few times. V and J are TRBV5-1 and TRBJ1-2, with D unclear. V lost 4 bases, J lost 0 bases, and 10 bases lay in between. The CDR3 totals 14 residues. Germline V gene data show CDR1 as SGHRS and CDR2 as YFSETQ. As DNA, the CDR3 is TGCGCCAGCAGCCGCGATACAGCTAACTATGGCTACACCTTC. Its translation: CASSRDTANYGYTF.

The rearrangement uses TRBV30 and TRBJ2-5; 8 bases are a match to TRBD2. The CDR3 extends over 13 amino acids. V trimming: 0 bases; J trimming: 5 bases; junction bases outside the gene matches: 2. The germline V gene encodes CDR1 GTSNPN and CDR2 SVGIG (reference sequence). The CDR3 loop reads CAWSVTSAETQYF. DNA for the CDR3: TGTGCCTGGAGTGTGACTAGCGCTGAGACCCAGTACTTC.